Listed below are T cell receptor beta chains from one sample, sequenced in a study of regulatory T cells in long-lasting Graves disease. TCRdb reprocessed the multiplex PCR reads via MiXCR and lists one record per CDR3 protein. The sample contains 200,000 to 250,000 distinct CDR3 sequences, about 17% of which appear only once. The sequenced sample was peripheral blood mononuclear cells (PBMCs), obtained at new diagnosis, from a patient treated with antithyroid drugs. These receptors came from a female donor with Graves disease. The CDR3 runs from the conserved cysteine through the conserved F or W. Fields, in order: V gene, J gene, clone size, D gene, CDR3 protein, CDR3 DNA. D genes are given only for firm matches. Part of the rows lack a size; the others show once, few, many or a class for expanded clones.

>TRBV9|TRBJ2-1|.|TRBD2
CASNGSGRNYNEQFF
TGTGCCAGCAACGGTAGCGGGAGGAACTACAATGAGCAGTTCTTC
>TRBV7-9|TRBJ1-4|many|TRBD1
CASSPPGTVNEKLFF
TGTGCCAGCAGCCCCCCCGGGACAGTTAATGAAAAACTGTTTTTT
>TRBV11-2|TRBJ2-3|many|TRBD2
CASSWGRTSEASTDTQYF
TGTGCCAGCAGCTGGGGTAGGACTAGCGAGGCTAGCACAGATACGCAGTATTTT
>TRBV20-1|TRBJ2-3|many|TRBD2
CSAPTFSGRTDTQYF
TGCAGTGCTCCAACTTTTAGCGGGAGAACAGATACGCAGTATTTT
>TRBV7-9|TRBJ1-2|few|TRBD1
CASSPPGQGLDYGYTF
TGTGCCAGCAGCCCACCGGGACAGGGGCTCGACTATGGCTACACCTTC
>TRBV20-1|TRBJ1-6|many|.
CSARMVGNSPLHF
TGCAGTGCTAGAATGGTAGGGAATTCACCCCTCCACTTT
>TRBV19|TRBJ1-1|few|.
CASSIDRAGEAFF
TGTGCCAGTAGTATAGATCGGGCTGGTGAAGCTTTCTTT
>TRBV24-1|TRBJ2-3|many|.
CATSRSTDTQYF
TGTGCCACCAGTCGCAGCACAGATACGCAGTATTTT
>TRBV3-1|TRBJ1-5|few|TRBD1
CASSPGQAYQPQHF
TGTGCCAGCAGCCCAGGACAGGCTTATCAGCCCCAGCATTTT
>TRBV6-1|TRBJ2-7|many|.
CASSVLALLGEQYF
TGTGCCAGCAGTGTACTAGCTCTCCTGGGTGAGCAGTACTTC
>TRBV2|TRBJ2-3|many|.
CASREDSQSDTQYF
TGTGCCAGCAGGGAAGACTCGCAGTCAGATACGCAGTATTTT
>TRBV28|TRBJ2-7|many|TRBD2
CASSLTSASSYEQYF
TGTGCCAGCAGTTTGACTAGCGCAAGCTCCTACGAGCAGTACTTC
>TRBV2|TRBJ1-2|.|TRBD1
CASSGGQVKDGYTF
TGTGCCAGCAGTGGCGGACAGGTTAAGGATGGCTACACCTTC
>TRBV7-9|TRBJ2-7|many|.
CASSLGVPYEQYF
TGTGCCAGCAGCTTAGGCGTCCCATACGAGCAGTACTTC
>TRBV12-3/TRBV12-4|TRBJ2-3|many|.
CASSFQGGGDTDTQYF
TGTGCCAGCAGTTTTCAGGGAGGAGGAGACACAGATACGCAGTATTTT
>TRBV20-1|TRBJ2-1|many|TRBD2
CSARGFSGRAGAYNEQFF
TGCAGTGCTAGAGGGTTTAGCGGGAGGGCCGGGGCCTACAATGAGCAGTTCTTC
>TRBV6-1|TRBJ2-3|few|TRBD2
CASSRTSGADYTQYF
TGTGCCAGCAGCCGGACTAGCGGGGCTGATTATACGCAGTATTTT
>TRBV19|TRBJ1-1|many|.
CASSRDGANTEAFF
TGTGCCAGTAGTAGGGACGGGGCGAACACTGAAGCTTTCTTT
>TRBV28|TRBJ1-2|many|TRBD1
CASSSYDRVGGYTF
TGTGCCAGCAGTTCGTACGACAGGGTTGGCGGCTACACCTTC
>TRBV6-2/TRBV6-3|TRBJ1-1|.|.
CASILIATGHQNTEAFF
TGTGCCAGCATTCTTATCGCAACGGGACACCAGAACACTGAAGCTTTCTTT
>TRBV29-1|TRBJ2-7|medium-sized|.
CSVREPYEQYF
TGCAGCGTCAGGGAACCCTACGAGCAGTACTTC
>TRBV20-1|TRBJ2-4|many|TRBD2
CSAPVVAGHHGTKNIQYF
TGCAGTGCTCCCGTGGTAGCGGGGCACCATGGGACCAAAAACATTCAGTACTTC
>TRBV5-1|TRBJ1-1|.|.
CASSYLGGGSTEAFF
TGCGCCAGCAGCTACCTAGGCGGGGGATCCACTGAAGCTTTCTTT
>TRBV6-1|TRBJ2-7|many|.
CASSEYPPGLRTYEQYF
TGTGCCAGCAGTGAATACCCCCCGGGACTGAGAACCTACGAGCAGTACTTC
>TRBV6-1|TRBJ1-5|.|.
CASSRDPDNQPQHF
TGTGCCAGCAGCCGGGACCCGGACAATCAGCCCCAGCATTTT
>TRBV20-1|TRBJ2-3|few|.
CSARTRGGPNSLADSTDTQYF
TGCAGTGCTAGGACGAGGGGGGGACCAAATTCCCTAGCAGATAGCACAGATACGCAGTATTTT
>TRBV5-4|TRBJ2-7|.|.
CASSSTGHEQYF
TGTGCCAGCAGCTCGACAGGTCACGAGCAGTACTTC
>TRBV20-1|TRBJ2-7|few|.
CSATDQEGQYF
TGCAGTGCAACGGACCAGGAGGGGCAGTACTTC
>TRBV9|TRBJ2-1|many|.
CASSAELALHEQFF
TGTGCCAGCAGCGCGGAGCTAGCGCTTCATGAGCAGTTCTTC
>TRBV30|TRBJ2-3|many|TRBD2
CAWSPGLAGGPDTQYF
TGTGCCTGGAGCCCCGGACTAGCGGGAGGACCAGATACGCAGTATTTT
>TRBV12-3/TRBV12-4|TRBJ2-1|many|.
CASSFGPLSEEQFF
TGTGCCAGCAGTTTTGGACCGCTTAGCGAAGAGCAGTTCTTC
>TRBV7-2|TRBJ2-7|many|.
CASSSSLIEQYF
TGTGCCAGCAGCTCCTCCCTTATCGAGCAGTACTTC
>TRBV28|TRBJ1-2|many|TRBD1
CASSLVGGQGRGNYGYTF
TGTGCCAGCAGTTTAGTGGGGGGACAGGGTAGAGGAAACTATGGCTACACCTTC
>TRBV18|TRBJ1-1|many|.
CASSPGLGMGTEAFF
TGTGCCAGCTCACCGGGGCTCGGGATGGGCACTGAAGCTTTCTTT
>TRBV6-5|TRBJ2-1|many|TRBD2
CASSYVLAGAPSSYNEQFF
TGTGCCAGCAGTTACGTGCTAGCGGGAGCCCCCAGCTCCTACAATGAGCAGTTCTTC
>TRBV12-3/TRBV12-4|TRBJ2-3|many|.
CASVQSPDTQYF
TGTGCCAGCGTACAGTCGCCAGATACGCAGTATTTT
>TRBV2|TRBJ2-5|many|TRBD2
CASTAGGETQYF
TGTGCCAGCACCGCGGGGGGAGAGACCCAGTACTTC
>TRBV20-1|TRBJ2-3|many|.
CSAERSEADTQYF
TGCAGTGCCGAAAGAAGTGAGGCGGATACGCAGTATTTT
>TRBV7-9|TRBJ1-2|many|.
CASSARRRDTKYGYTF
TGTGCCAGCAGCGCCCGAAGGAGGGACACCAAATATGGCTACACCTTC
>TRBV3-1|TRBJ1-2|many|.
CASSQDVGQYYGYTF
TGTGCCAGCAGCCAAGATGTAGGGCAATACTATGGCTACACCTTC
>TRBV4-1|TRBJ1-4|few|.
CASSGLRLEKLFF
TGCGCCAGCTCGGGCCTCCGGCTGGAAAAACTGTTTTTT
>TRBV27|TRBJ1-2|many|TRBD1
CASSIDRGHPYGYTF
TGTGCCAGCAGTATCGACAGGGGGCATCCCTATGGCTACACCTTC
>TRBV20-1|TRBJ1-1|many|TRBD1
CSAWGQGIAEAFF
TGCAGTGCTTGGGGACAGGGGATAGCTGAAGCTTTCTTT
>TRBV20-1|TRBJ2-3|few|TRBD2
CSARVGGTTPTDTQYF
TGCAGTGCTAGAGTAGGCGGGACTACCCCTACAGATACGCAGTATTTT
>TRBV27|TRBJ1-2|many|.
CASRQGRASNYGYTF
TGTGCCAGCAGGCAGGGTAGGGCTTCTAACTATGGCTACACCTTC
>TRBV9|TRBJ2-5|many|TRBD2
CASSTRGGSQETQYF
TGTGCCAGCAGCACCCGGGGGGGAAGCCAAGAGACCCAGTACTTC
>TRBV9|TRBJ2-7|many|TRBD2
CASSASGTSGRAGYEQYF
TGTGCCAGCAGCGCCTCCGGGACTAGCGGGAGGGCCGGGTACGAGCAGTACTTC
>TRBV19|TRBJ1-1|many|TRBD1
CASISTGRVTEAFF
TGTGCCAGTATTTCGACAGGGAGAGTCACTGAAGCTTTCTTT
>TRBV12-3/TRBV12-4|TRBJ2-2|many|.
CASSLRGIASNTGELFF
TGTGCCAGCAGTTTACGAGGGATAGCGTCAAACACCGGGGAGCTGTTTTTT
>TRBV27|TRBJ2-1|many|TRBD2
CASSLWDGTSLEQFF
TGTGCCAGCAGTTTATGGGACGGGACTAGTCTTGAGCAGTTCTTC
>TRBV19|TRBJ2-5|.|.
CASSIVGRRETQYF
TGTGCCAGTAGTATAGTTGGGCGGAGGGAGACCCAGTACTTC
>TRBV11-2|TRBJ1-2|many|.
CASSWGASNYGYTF
TGTGCCAGCAGCTGGGGAGCTTCCAACTATGGCTACACCTTC
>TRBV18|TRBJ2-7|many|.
CASSPGGGGSPEQYF
TGTGCCAGCTCACCCGGCGGTGGGGGCTCCCCCGAGCAGTACTTC
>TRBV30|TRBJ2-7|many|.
CAWSPPGEQYF
TGTGCCTGGAGTCCCCCTGGAGAGCAGTACTTC
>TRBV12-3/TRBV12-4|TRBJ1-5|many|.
CASSFRPGLGGYKSNQPQHF
TGTGCCAGCAGTTTTCGTCCGGGACTAGGGGGGTACAAGAGCAATCAGCCCCAGCATTTT